The source of this T cell receptor (beta chain) is a study of shared clonotypes between healthy human individuals (dated by TCRdb to 2018 to 2021). For context, the study as a whole: Two women and three men aged 18 to 49 years were included in the cohort. For each donor, CD4 naive and CD4 memory were each run on three plates, CD8 naive on two plates, and CD8 memory on one plate. Blood TCR repertoires of five healthy adults were deeply sequenced to estimate repertoire size and the extent of clonotype sharing between individuals. To increase sequencing depth and limit assay-specific biases, different laboratories used diverse techniques to prepare libraries and sequence TCR repertoires. Each donor's leukapheresis produced roughly between roughly 0.85 and 10 billion PBMCs.

The CDR3 sequence holds 12 residues, the cysteine and phenylalanine included. CDR3 DNA is the only sequence kept; it has 36 bases, read in frame from the first base. The germline V gene (reference sequence) yields SGHNT for CDR1 and YYREEE for CDR2. The junction shows trimming of 2 bases on V and 4 bases on J, plus 7 bases between the germline ends. CD8 naive samples were obtained by positive selection for CCR7 among CD45RO-negative cells, yielding a CD45RA+CCR7+ population from which TemRA cells were excluded. Donors were healthy HIV-negative adults with no recently reported acute infections or vaccinations. Only Caucasian adults living in Nashville, Tennessee, USA were represented among the donors. Blood was obtained by leukapheresis, after which PBMCs were separated by Ficoll-Histopaque density gradient centrifugation and cryopreserved in liquid nitrogen vapor phase. Purity and quantity of every magnetically sorted T cell population were checked by analytical flow cytometry. Genomic DNA was isolated from every sorted fraction and measured by UV absorbance on a Nanodrop 2000c.

The paper's findings and limits, for the study overall: Naive subsets generally had larger estimated clonotype richness than memory subsets. When several donors were compared, the shared fraction of clonotypes was about 5% for naive CD4, around 3.5% for naive CD8, 2% to 2.5% for memory CD4, and 0.35% to 0.4% for memory CD8. Higher generation probabilities were observed for clonotypes shared by all four sorted-subset donors than for non-shared clonotypes. Based on pairwise subsampling, the degree of clonotype sharing among donors was expected to be affected by sequencing depth. The small number of donors limited the genetic and exposure-history diversity represented. Rarefaction of sorted-subset datasets indicated incomplete sequencing despite the large sequencing depth. Only blood was sampled, and tissue TCR repertoires likely differ from those in blood.

Comment on this clone: This clone's antigen is unknown. One base away there is no much larger clone; base qualities are not given. Other DNA sequences from this sample encode an identical CDR3 as well.

Using the deep immunoSEQ assay, multiplex PCR amplified TCR CDR3 regions from genomic DNA. For each cell subset, the extracted genomic DNA was distributed evenly across all wells of several immunoSEQ 96-well plates, and each plate served as one replicate. Each replicate PCR for sorted subsets received about 0.2 ug genomic DNA, equal to tens of thousands of T cell genomes. Purified libraries were quantified with a Qubit 3.0 fluorometer, sized on a Bioanalyzer 2100, and re-quantified with the KAPA Library Quantification kit. Every immunoSEQ 96-well plate was sequenced on a separate single-read 150-cycle Illumina NextSeq 550 flow cell. On the authors' methods: The immunoSEQ output contained only junctional sequences without quality scores, so filtering could not match that applied to full-length reads. To assign V/J genes and CDR3, sequences were annotated against IMGT germline references using PyIR, a Python wrapper for IgBLAST v1.9. Reads were removed for weak V/J assignments (E-value above 1e-6), missing CDR3, stop codons, out-of-frame junctions, or ambiguous translated residues. V3J clonotypes were defined by identical inferred V gene, J gene, and CDR3 amino acid sequence. Percentage overlap between repertoires was computed as shared unique clonotypes divided by the size of the smaller repertoire. Repertoire richness was assessed with RTK rarefaction, the Chao1 estimator, and Recon v2.1 estimates of unobserved clonotypes. Generation probabilities for all TCRbeta clonotypes obtained by the gDNA method from four donors were computed using OLGA. TCRdb mirrors the immuneACCESS table, restricted to in-frame sequences. Some clones are absent from its copies; in checked studies, under half trace to an unresolved V gene, and the reason for the others is unknown. V, J and clone size are those of that table, while D and trimming were read from the DNA. This sample comprises roughly 2,000,000 clones, about 95% of them detected only once. The biggest ten clones account for around 1% of the sample.

The specimen was naive CD8+ T cells sorted from blood. The cell subset or site label here, explained by the study, means: CD45RA+CCR7+. The rearrangement combines TRBV5-4 with TRBJ2-7; D gene: possibly TRBD2, on 5 matching bases. The source of this sequence is a man between 18 and 35 years old in good health. CDR3 sequence: CASSFGLYEQYF. The DNA is as follows: TGTGCCAGCAGCTTCGGACTTTACGAGCAGTACTTC.